Below, one T cell receptor (beta chain) is given with its context. Its target is not known. This sample is drawn from a study of cytomegalovirus exposure and HLA in healthy donors. Method: immunoSEQ multiplex PCR; TCRdb's copy keeps in-frame clones and lacks some. This sample carries about 54,000 clones, roughly nine tenths of them seen once, and the ten largest clones take roughly 8.4%. A roughly 120-subject validation cohort, separate from the approximately 720-subject first cohort, supplied the donors. The germline V and J ends were trimmed by 2 bases and 4 bases, with 11 bases remaining between them. Germline lookup yields CDR1 MNHEY and CDR2 SVGAGI. The CDR3 spans 14 residues. The study's findings and limits: A later analysis found first-cohort TCR clusters tended to co-occur in the 120 validation repertoires.

The TCR sequence derives from a woman aged 18-30 years in good health and CMV-seropositive. V and J are TRBV6-5 and TRBJ1-2, with D unclear. Sequencing used PBMCs. CDR3 region: CASSYSLGGYGYTF. CDR3 DNA: TGTGCCAGCAGTTACAGCTTGGGAGGCTATGGCTACACCTTC.